Following are 30 T cell receptor beta chains from one sample sequenced in a study of technical replicates of blood from several donors. TCRdb keeps only in-frame clones here, not all; method: immunoSEQ multiplex PCR. Of some 74,000 clones listed, roughly 96% are singletons. The material sequenced was T cells isolated from PBMCs. The receptors originated from a human donor in good health.

The V gene is TRBV11-2, the J gene TRBJ1-2, with 9 bases lining up with TRBD1. Germline V gene lookup returns CDR1 SGHAT and CDR2 FQNNGV. CDR3 length equals 17 residues. The V segment lost 10 bases and the J segment 4 bases; nucleotides outside the gene matches: 19. The chain's CDR3 is CATTFRDREGGGYGYTF. As DNA, the CDR3 is TGTGCCACTACGTTTCGGGACAGGGAAGGAGGGGGCTATGGCTACACCTTC.

The chain carries TRBV6-5 and TRBJ1-2; tentative D call: TRBD1 (6 bases). Germline CDR1 is MNHEY and CDR2 is SVGAGI. Trimming shortened V by 2 bases and J by 6 bases, and 10 bases separated the two germline ends. The length of the CDR3 is 13 residues. CDR3 nucleotide sequence: TGTGCCAGCAGTTACGCGGGGGGCGATGGCTACACCTTC. Encoded protein: CASSYAGGDGYTF.

This clone occurred once. DNA for the CDR3: TGTGCCAGCTTACCCGGGACTAACTCATACAATGAGCAGTTCTTC. This translates into CASLPGTNSYNEQFF. The rearrangement uses TRBV28 and TRBJ2-1; TRBD2 aligns across 7 bases. After removal of 8 bases from V and 4 bases from J, the junction contained 11 bases not matched to a gene. Germline V gene sequence: CDR1 MDHEN, CDR2 SYDVKM. The CDR3 extends over 15 amino acids.

The chain uses TRBV18 and TRBJ2-1; no clear D gene. V gave up 0 bases and J gave up 0 bases, with 9 bases separating them. The CDR3 extends over 16 amino acids. Germline-derived CDR1 and CDR2 are KGHSH and LQKENI. The CDR3 bases are TGTGCCAGCTCACCACCGAACCCGAGCTCCTACAATGAGCAGTTCTTC. It specifies CASSPPNPSSYNEQFF.

The chain is built from TRBV2 and TRBJ2-3; D not certain. V lost 0 bases and J 1 base, leaving 14 bases between the germline ends. CDR1 is SNHLY and CDR2 is FYNNEI in the germline V gene. The CDR3 has 17 residues. CDR3 sequence (DNA): TGTGCCAGCAGTGAAGCGCTTAGCTACCGACGCACAGATACGCAGTATTTT. This encodes CASSEALSYRRTDTQYF.

The chain has TRBV14 and TRBJ1-5, with D perhaps matching TRBD1 (5 bases). The CDR3 has 14 residues. From germline, CDR1 is SGHDN and CDR2 FVKESK. V was pared by 3 bases and J by 2 bases, with 8 bases between. Here the CDR3 DNA reads TGTGCCAGCAGCCACCAGGGCGGCAATCAGCCCCAGCATTTT. Amino acids: CASSHQGGNQPQHF. Combining the CDR3 with reference TRBV14 and TRBJ1-5 gives the whole variable domain EAGVTQFPSHSVIEKGQTVTLRCDPISGHDNLYWYRRVMGKEIKFLLHFVKESKQDESGMPNNRFLAERTGGTYSTLKVQPAELEDSGVYFCASSHQGGNQPQHFGDGTRLSIL.

The rearrangement uses TRBV7-6 and TRBJ2-3; D is undetermined. The V end was cut by 5 bases, the J end by 0 bases, with 6 bases between. From germline, CDR1 is SGHVS and CDR2 FNYEAQ. The CDR3 is 13 residues long. The CDR3 sequence is CASSLSSTDTQYF. CDR3 in DNA: TGTGCCAGCAGCCTCTCTAGCACAGATACGCAGTATTTT.

The chain has TRBV29-1 and TRBJ2-2, with D perhaps matching TRBD2 (6 bases). The CDR3 contains 15 residues. The V end lost 4 bases, the J end lost 1 base, and 13 bases lay between the germline ends. Germline V gene sequence: CDR1 SQVTM, CDR2 ANQGSEA. CDR3 loop: CSVAGDAKNTGELFF. The CDR3, as DNA: TGCAGCGTTGCGGGAGACGCTAAGAACACCGGGGAGCTGTTTTTT.

This chain links TRBV19 with TRBJ1-1, with D maybe TRBD1 (6 bases). The ends were cut back, 3 bases at V and 4 bases at J, with 12 bases in the middle. This CDR3 has 14 residues. Germline lookup yields CDR1 LNHDA and CDR2 SQIVND (reference sequence). The CDR3 coding sequence is TGTGCCAGTAGTATCCGGGGGGCCCGCACTGAAGCTTTCTTT. This sequence encodes CASSIRGARTEAFF.

The chain uses TRBV9 and TRBJ2-2, with 11 nucleotides matching TRBD2. The CDR3 is 16 amino acids. Germline assignment: CDR1 SGDLS and CDR2 YYNGEE. The J segment lost 7 bases and the V segment lost 0 bases, leaving 5 bases of the junction unmatched. The CDR3 sequence is CASSVGLAGGGGELFF. The DNA of the CDR3 is TGTGCCAGCAGCGTAGGCCTAGCGGGAGGTGGCGGGGAGCTGTTTTTT.

The genes are TRBV2 and TRBJ2-1; TRBD2 agrees at 8 bases. Germline V gives CDR1 SNHLY, CDR2 FYNNEI. The junction had 4 bases not matched to a gene; V was cut back by 3 bases and J by 6 bases. This CDR3 is 14 amino acids long. CDR3 nucleotides: TGTGCCAGCAGTGAGGGACTAGGGTCCAATGAGCAGTTCTTC. The encoded protein is CASSEGLGSNEQFF.

The gene calls are TRBV19 and TRBJ2-2; 7 nucleotides agree with TRBD1. V was pared by 3 bases and J by 4 bases, with 2 bases of the junction left unmatched. Germline CDR1 is LNHDA and CDR2 is SQIVND (reference sequence). This CDR3 region has 14 residues. CDR3 sequence (DNA): TGTGCCAGTAGTATTCGGGACAGCACCGGGGAGCTGTTTTTT. It yields the protein CASSIRDSTGELFF.

The rearrangement uses TRBV7-6 and TRBJ1-3; D remains unclear. Trimming removed 7 bases at V and 3 bases at J, with 13 bases between. The CDR3 loop spans 14 amino acids. Germline CDR1 SGHVS, CDR2 FNYEAQ. The CDR3 nucleotides read TGTGCCAGCACCCCATCTCGGGGTGGAAACACCATATATTTT. It translates to CASTPSRGGNTIYF. The full variable domain, completed using reference TRBV7-6 and TRBJ1-3, is GAGVSQSPRYKVTKRGQDVALRCDPISGHVSLYWYRQALGQGPEFLTYFNYEAQQDKSGLPNDRFSAERPEGSISTLTIQRTEQRDSAMYRCASTPSRGGNTIYFGEGSWLTVV.

The rearrangement links TRBV2 to TRBJ1-1; possibly TRBD1 for D (6 bases). Germline loops: CDR1 SNHLY, CDR2 FYNNEI. The CDR3 has 15 residues. Between the trimmed V and J ends, which lost 0 bases and 7 bases, there was a span of 15 bases. This chain's CDR3 is CASSEAVVQGSEAFF. The CDR3 DNA follows: TGTGCCAGCAGTGAAGCGGTGGTGCAGGGGAGTGAAGCTTTCTTT.

The rearrangement uses TRBV10-3 and TRBJ1-1; D is perhaps TRBD1 (5 bases). Between the trimmed V and J ends, which lost 7 bases and 4 bases, there was a span of 16 bases. Germline loops: CDR1 ENHRY, CDR2 SYGVKD. This CDR3 comprises 14 residues. The CDR3 loop is CAIKEGGGATEAFF. The CDR3, as DNA: TGTGCCATCAAGGAGGGCGGGGGAGCCACTGAAGCTTTCTTT.

This chain uses TRBV11-2 with TRBJ2-7; 10 bases agree with TRBD2. The CDR3 spans 16 residues. Germline CDR1 SGHAT, CDR2 FQNNGV. V shed 1 base, J shed 2 bases, and the junction held 5 bases outside the gene matches. CDR3 protein: CASSLVTSGPAYEQYF. In DNA form, the CDR3 reads TGTGCCAGCAGCTTAGTGACTAGCGGGCCCGCCTACGAGCAGTACTTC.

The J gene is TRBJ2-1, the V gene TRBV27, with TRBD1 identical over 10 bases. CDR1 is MNHEY, CDR2 SMNVEV, per germline (reference sequence). V lost 4 bases to trimming and J lost 8 bases; unmatched junction nucleotides: 8. The CDR3 sequence is 15 residues long. CDR3: CASSSPGQGFHEQFF. Written as DNA, the CDR3 is TGTGCCAGCAGTTCCCCGGGACAGGGGTTTCATGAGCAGTTCTTC.

In this sample, this clone turned up once. This sequence joins TRBV5-1 and TRBJ1-6; D perhaps matches TRBD1 (5 bases). Trimming left V 5 bases short and J 6 bases short, with 12 bases between. This CDR3 contains 14 residues. Germline CDR1 SGHRS, CDR2 YFSETQ. CDR3 bases: TGCGCCAGCAGTTTTGACAGTGTTAATTCACCCCTCCACTTT. It translates to CASSFDSVNSPLHF.

The CDR3 here is CASSPRGRSSYNSPLHF. The DNA for the CDR3 is TGTGCCAGCAGCCCCCGTGGCCGAAGCTCCTATAATTCACCCCTCCACTTT. The chain employs TRBV9 and TRBJ1-6; D unresolved. Germline loops: CDR1 SGDLS, CDR2 YYNGEE. This CDR3 contains 17 residues. V lost 4 bases to trimming and J lost 0 bases, with 14 bases between them.

This rearrangement joins TRBV7-2 to TRBJ2-7; 7 nucleotides match TRBD1. Per germline, CDR1 SGHTA and CDR2 FQGNSA. The CDR3 contains 15 residues. V shed 4 bases, J shed 4 bases, and the junction held 10 bases outside the gene matches. This chain's CDR3 is CASSSATGYQYEQYF. DNA for the CDR3: TGTGCCAGCAGCTCCGCGACAGGGTATCAATACGAGCAGTACTTC.

The chain links TRBV21-1 to TRBJ2-1; the table's TRBD2 call for D was not verified on the DNA. TRBV21-1 is noted as a pseudogene. There are 17 residues in the CDR3. The CDR3 coding sequence is TGTGCCAGCAGCAATCAGGACGGGAGAACTCCCTACAATGAGCAGTTCTTC. This encodes CASSNQDGRTPYNEQFF.

The chain has TRBV7-8 and TRBJ1-5; D is possibly TRBD1 (6 bases). There are 15 residues in the CDR3. Trimming shortened V by 5 bases and J by 2 bases, and 13 bases separated the two germline ends. Per germline, CDR1 SGHVS and CDR2 FQNEAQ. CDR3 bases: TGTGCCAGCAGCCCAAAAGGGGGGGGCAATCAGCCCCAGCATTTT. This sequence encodes CASSPKGGGNQPQHF.

The chain employs TRBV5-1 and TRBJ1-4; a possible D gene is TRBD1 (6 bases). CDR1 and CDR2 (germline): SGHRS, YFSETQ. V was trimmed by 0 bases and J by 0 bases, leaving 6 bases between them. This CDR3 has 15 amino acids. CDR3 sequence: CASSLDRATNEKLFF. The CDR3 nucleotides read TGCGCCAGCAGCTTGGACAGGGCAACTAATGAAAAACTGTTTTTT.

This clone was recorded only once. The V gene is TRBV5-4, the J gene TRBJ2-3, with a weak D call TRBD2 (7 bases). V gave up 4 bases and J gave up 1 base, with 16 bases separating them. CDR1 and CDR2 (germline): SGHNT, YYREEE (reference sequence). The CDR3 extends over 16 amino acids. In DNA, the CDR3 is TGTGCCAGCAGCCAACTTGCGGGGGCCGGCACAGATACGCAGTATTTT. Translated, it gives CASSQLAGAGTDTQYF.

V and J are TRBV13 and TRBJ2-3; D may be TRBD2 (6 bases). This CDR3 spans 18 amino acids. V dropped 0 bases and J dropped 2 bases, with 18 bases sitting between them. Germline assignment: CDR1 PRHDT and CDR2 FYEKMQ (reference sequence). CDR3 sequence reads: CASSLGQTSISLTDTQYF. The CDR3 DNA reads TGTGCCAGCAGCTTAGGCCAAACTAGCATAAGCCTCACAGATACGCAGTATTTT.

The chain carries TRBV5-1 and TRBJ2-7, with 13 bases matching TRBD2. The V and J ends lost 4 bases and 7 bases, in that order; junction bases with no gene match: 8. Germline V gives CDR1 SGHRS, CDR2 YFSETQ. The CDR3 has 15 amino acids. The CDR3 DNA sequence: TGCGCCAGCAGCCTCAGGACTAGCGGGAGTGGTGAGCAGTACTTC. It specifies CASSLRTSGSGEQYF.

The V and J genes are TRBV28 and TRBJ1-5, with 9 bases matching TRBD1. V lost 4 bases to trimming and J lost 7 bases; unmatched junction nucleotides: 5. Germline loops: CDR1 MDHEN, CDR2 SYDVKM. This CDR3 has 14 residues. In DNA, the CDR3 is TGTGCCAGCAGTTCATACAGGGGGCTCCAGCCCCAGCATTTT. This encodes CASSSYRGLQPQHF.

The chain is built from TRBV2 and TRBJ2-5, with D possibly being TRBD2 (5 bases). The V gene's germline CDR1 is SNHLY and CDR2 FYNNEI. CDR3 length: 12 residues. V dropped 8 bases and J dropped 9 bases, with 16 bases sitting between them. The CDR3 nucleotides read TGTGCCAGCGTCCCAGACGGAGGACCCCAGTACTTC. It translates to CASVPDGGPQYF.

The V and J genes are TRBV9 and TRBJ1-1, with D unclear. CDR3 length: 16 amino acids. Germline assignment: CDR1 SGDLS and CDR2 YYNGEE. V lost 3 bases and J lost 3, with 18 bases in between. CDR3 in amino acids: CASSGPGGRQDTEAFF. The CDR3 DNA reads as TGTGCCAGCAGCGGCCCGGGAGGGCGCCAGGACACTGAAGCTTTCTTT. Together with reference TRBV9 and TRBJ1-1, the CDR3 gives the full variable domain: DSGVTQTPKHLITATGQRVTLRCSPRSGDLSVYWYQQSLDQGLQFLIQYYNGEERAKGNILERFSAQQFPDLHSELNLSSLELGDSALYFCASSGPGGRQDTEAFFGQGTRLTVV.

V is TRBV29-1 and J is TRBJ2-3; 8 nucleotides match TRBD1. J gave up 10 bases and V 1 base, and 7 bases lay outside the gene matches. This CDR3 contains 13 residues. CDR1 is SQVTM and CDR2 is ANQGSEA in the germline V gene. The CDR3 DNA reads as TGCAGCGTTGAAGGCGGACAGGGTGTCGCGCAGTATTTT. Its protein product is CSVEGGQGVAQYF.